This T cell receptor (beta chain) was captured by sequencing in a study of shared clonotypes between healthy human individuals. Overall study: Donors had three CD4 naive, three CD4 memory, two CD8 naive and one CD8 memory plate apiece.

The germline V gene encodes CDR1 SGHAT and CDR2 FQNNGV. The CDR3 length is 15 residues. The junction had 3 bases not matched to a gene; V was cut back by 3 bases and J by 1 base. Details on this clone: Other nucleotide sequences in the sample specify the same CDR3.

In the source study's methods: ImmunoSEQ yielded junction-only sequences lacking quality scores, so filtering differed. Generated by immunoSEQ multiplex PCR, the TCRdb table keeps only in-frame clones and is missing some. V, J and clone size are those of that table, while D and trimming were read from the DNA. The table shows around 2.5 million clones, with roughly 93% occurring only once. HIV-negative, healthy adults without recent acute infections or vaccinations were the donors. This TCR came from a man aged 18 to 30 in good health. Some clones in this sample may be carry-over from other donors' samples. Sequencing used naive CD4+ T cells from PBMCs. Sample subset: CD45RA+ positively selected. This chain connects TRBV11-2 to TRBJ2-3; the match to TRBD1 covers 8 bases. CDR3 DNA: TGTGCCAGCAGCTTCGGGACAGGCCGCACAGATACGCAGTATTTT. Its translation is CASSFGTGRTDTQYF.